This T cell receptor beta chain stems from a study of identical twins. Per germline, CDR1 SGHRS and CDR2 YFSETQ. The CDR3 is 14 amino acids. The V and J ends lost 0 bases and 5 bases respectively, with 11 bases between them. A single record per CDR3 protein comes from TCRdb applying MiXCR to the 5' RACE reads. The sample contains about 190,000 distinct CDR3 sequences, more than 15% of which appear only once. This sample was also put to use in a study of T cells expressing NK-cell markers. Per that paper: Dominant NKG2C+ clonotypes accounted for about 1.0-8% of CD8+ T cells in six donors.

This chain links TRBV5-1 with TRBJ1-2; D may be TRBD1 (6 bases). The sequence was obtained from a young woman in good health. Sequenced: CD8+ T cells sorted from blood. The CDR3 loop reads CASSLVAQGYGYTF. CDR3 sequence (DNA): TGCGCCAGCAGCTTGGTTGCCCAGGGGTATGGCTACACCTTC.